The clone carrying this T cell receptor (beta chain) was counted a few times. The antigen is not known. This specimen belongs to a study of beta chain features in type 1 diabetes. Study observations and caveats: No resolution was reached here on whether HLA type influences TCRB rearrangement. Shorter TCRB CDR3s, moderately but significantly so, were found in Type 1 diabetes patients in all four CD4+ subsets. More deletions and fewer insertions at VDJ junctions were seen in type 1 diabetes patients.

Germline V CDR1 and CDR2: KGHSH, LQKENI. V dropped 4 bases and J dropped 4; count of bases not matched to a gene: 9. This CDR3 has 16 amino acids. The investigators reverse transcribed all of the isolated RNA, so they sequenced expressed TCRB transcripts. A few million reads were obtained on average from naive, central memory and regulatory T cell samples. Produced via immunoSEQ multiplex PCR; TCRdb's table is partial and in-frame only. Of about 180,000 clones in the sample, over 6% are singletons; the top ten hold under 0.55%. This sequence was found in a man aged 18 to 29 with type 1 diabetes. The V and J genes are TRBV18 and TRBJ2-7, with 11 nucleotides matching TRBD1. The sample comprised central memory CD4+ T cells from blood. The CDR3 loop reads CASSQASGTGGYEQYF. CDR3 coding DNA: TGTGCCAGCTCACAGGCTTCTGGGACAGGGGGGTACGAGCAGTACTTC.